These T cell receptor beta chains were read from a single sample in a study of T cell clonotyping in hematopoietic cell transplantation. Libraries were prepared by immunoSEQ multiplex PCR; TCRdb keeps only in-frame clonotypes and omits some of them. In the table there are approximately 44,000 clones, around 83% of which are singletons. Sequenced material: peripheral blood mononuclear cells, taken before stem cell transplant. These receptors all come from a man in his fifties or sixties with myelodysplastic syndrome. Some clones in this sample may be carry-over from other donors' samples. The CDR3 runs from the conserved cysteine through the conserved F or W. Each record gives: clone size, V gene, J gene, D gene, CDR3 DNA, CDR3 protein. D genes are given only for firm matches. The listing skips clone size in some rows; elsewhere it reads once, few, many or a size class.

>-|TRBV7-3|TRBJ1-1|-
TGTGCCAGCAGCTTGAGTGAGAACACTGAAGCTTTCTTT
CASSLSENTEAFF
>once|TRBV6-1|TRBJ2-5|-
TGTGCCATCTTGGATTGGAGCCAAGAGACCCAGTACTTC
CAILDWSQETQYF
>-|TRBV7-9|TRBJ2-1|-
TGTGCCAGCAGCTTCAAGTCCGGGGAGGTCTTC
CASSFKSGEVF
>-|TRBV2|TRBJ1-3|-
TGTGCCATTCGGGTTGGGGGCTCCTCCTCTGGAAACACCATATATTTT
CAIRVGGSSSGNTIYF
>-|TRBV4-1|TRBJ1-4|TRBD1
TGCGCCAGCAGCCAAGACGGGACAGGACGAAGTCCTGGTTCTAATGAAAAACTGTTTTTT
CASSQDGTGRSPGSNEKLFF
>once|TRBV7-9|TRBJ1-1|-
TGTGCCAGCAGCTCAAGGCGGGGGATGAACACTGAAGCTTTCTTT
CASSSRRGMNTEAFF
>-|TRBV7-9|TRBJ1-1|TRBD1
TGTGCCAGCAGCCCGAGACAGGGGGCGATTGAAGCTTTCTTT
CASSPRQGAIEAFF
>-|TRBV11-2|TRBJ2-1|-
TGTGCCAGCAGCTTAACTAGAGATTACAATGAGCAGTTCTTC
CASSLTRDYNEQFF
>-|TRBV27|TRBJ2-3|-
TGTGCCAGCAGTTCTCTTGGGGGTGGGGGCACAGATACGCAGTATTTT
CASSSLGGGGTDTQYF
>-|TRBV6-5|TRBJ1-3|-
TGTGCCAGCAGATTCGGCAGGTCCTCTGGAAACACCATATATTTT
CASRFGRSSGNTIYF
>few|TRBV7-9|TRBJ1-2|-
TGTGCCAGCAGCCAGGGTGACTATGGCTACACCTTC
CASSQGDYGYTF
>few|TRBV19|TRBJ2-2|-
TGTGCCAGTAGGTCTACAGGGATCTACGGGGAGCTGTTTTTT
CASRSTGIYGELFF
>-|TRBV2|TRBJ2-7|TRBD1
TGTGCCAGCAAATCCCTCGGGACAGGGGACTACGAGCAGTACTTC
CASKSLGTGDYEQYF
>once|TRBV19|TRBJ1-5|TRBD1
TGTGCCAGTAGTATCCAGGGGGGAAGGAGCAATCAGCCCCAGCATTTT
CASSIQGGRSNQPQHF
>-|TRBV27|TRBJ2-7|TRBD2
TGTGCCAGCAGTTTAGGGACTAGCGGTACCTACGAGCAGTACTTC
CASSLGTSGTYEQYF
>few|TRBV29-1|TRBJ1-2|-
TGCAGCGCTGGGTGGGCGGACTATGGCTACACCTTC
CSAGWADYGYTF
>-|TRBV6-1|TRBJ2-1|TRBD2
TGTGCCAGCAGTGAACTTAGCGGGGGGTACAATGAGCAGTTCTTC
CASSELSGGYNEQFF
>-|TRBV4-3|TRBJ2-1|-
TGCGCCAGCAGCCAAGGTTCAGGGAGCTCCTACAATGAGCAGTTCTTC
CASSQGSGSSYNEQFF
>-|TRBV9|TRBJ1-2|-
TGTGCCAGCACCCCGTTAGGGCAGATCTATGGCTACACCTTC
CASTPLGQIYGYTF
>-|TRBV7-2|TRBJ1-2|TRBD1
TGTGCCAGCAGCTGGGACAGCTATGGCTACACCTTC
CASSWDSYGYTF
>-|TRBV6-5|TRBJ2-7|TRBD2
TGTGCCACCAGGCAGGGAGGGCACTCCTACGAGCAGTACTTC
CATRQGGHSYEQYF
>-|TRBV11-2|TRBJ2-3|-
TGTGCCAGCAGCTTAAGGACAACCCCCCTAGATACGCAGTATTTT
CASSLRTTPLDTQYF
>-|TRBV14|TRBJ2-2|-
TGTGCCAGCAGCAAAAACACCGGGGAGCTGTTTTTT
CASSKNTGELFF
>once|TRBV7-8|TRBJ1-6|-
TGTGCCAGCAGCATAGGACAGAGGGAGTCACCCCTCCACTTT
CASSIGQRESPLHF
>-|TRBV7-2|TRBJ1-2|TRBD1
TGTGCCAGCAGCCCCAGAACAGGGGGCCTGAACTATGGCTACACCTTC
CASSPRTGGLNYGYTF
>-|TRBV5-8|TRBJ2-7|-
TGTGCCAGCAGTACGTCATTGCTACAAAAGCAGTACTTC
CASSTSLLQKQYF
>once|TRBV27|TRBJ2-2|-
TGTGCCAGCAGTTTATTCCGCGGTAGCGGCAAGGCCGGGGAGCTGTTTTTT
CASSLFRGSGKAGELFF
>-|TRBV5-4|TRBJ1-2|-
TGTGCCAGCAGCTTTCGTGACAGTGGCTATGGCTACACCTTC
CASSFRDSGYGYTF
>-|TRBV7-6|TRBJ2-4|TRBD2
TGTGCCAGCAGCTTAAGGCTAGCGGTAGCGGGTTCGGCCAAAAACATTCAGTACTTC
CASSLRLAVAGSAKNIQYF
>-|TRBV7-9|TRBJ1-1|-
TGTGCCAGCAGCTTGAAAAACACTGAAGCTTTCTTT
CASSLKNTEAFF
>-|TRBV5-1|TRBJ1-3|TRBD1
TGCGCCAGCAGCGAGGGACAGACGAACTCTGGAAACACCATATATTTT
CASSEGQTNSGNTIYF
>-|TRBV27|TRBJ2-1|-
TGTGCCAGCAACGGTTATGAGCAGTTCTTC
CASNGYEQFF
>few|TRBV7-2|TRBJ2-5|-
TGTGCCAGCAGCTTCAAAGAGACCCAGTACTTC
CASSFKETQYF
>-|TRBV15|TRBJ2-1|-
TGTGCCACCAGCAGAGACCTAAGCTCCTACAATGAGCAGTTCTTC
CATSRDLSSYNEQFF
>-|TRBV10-3|TRBJ1-1|-
TGTGCCATCAGTGGCTCAGGGGATACTGAAGCTTTCTTT
CAISGSGDTEAFF
>-|TRBV7-6|TRBJ2-3|-
TGTGCCAGCAGCCCTGGACTCTTCACAGATACGCAGTATTTT
CASSPGLFTDTQYF
>once|TRBV30|TRBJ2-5|TRBD2
TGTGCCTGGAGTTTGGGACTAGCGGGGGAGACCCAGTACTTC
CAWSLGLAGETQYF
>-|TRBV11-2|TRBJ2-1|TRBD1
TGTGCCAGCAGCTTGAATTCACGGGACAGCTCCTACAATGAGCAGTTCTTC
CASSLNSRDSSYNEQFF
>-|TRBV2|TRBJ2-7|TRBD1
TGTGCCAGCAGAGCCGACAGGGGAGATTGGTACGAGCAGTACTTC
CASRADRGDWYEQYF
>-|TRBV27|TRBJ1-1|-
TGTGCCAGCAGGCGGGTCTCGAACACTGAAGCTTTCTTT
CASRRVSNTEAFF
>-|TRBV7-2|TRBJ1-5|-
TGTGCCAGCAGCCCCTCCGATCGGGGAGGGGGATCAAATCAGCCCCAGCATTTT
CASSPSDRGGGSNQPQHF
>once|TRBV4-3|TRBJ2-5|-
TGCGCCAGCAGCCTAGAAAGGATCGCGGGGCCTCGAAAAGGTCGAGAGACCCAGTACTTC
CASSLERIAGPRKGRETQYF
>-|TRBV18|TRBJ1-1|TRBD1
TGTGCCAGCTCACGCGGGACAGGCACCTACACTGAAGCTTTCTTT
CASSRGTGTYTEAFF
>-|TRBV29-1|TRBJ1-1|TRBD1
TGCAGCGTTGGCTCGGGACAGTTGAACACTGAAGCTTTCTTT
CSVGSGQLNTEAFF
>-|TRBV6-4|TRBJ2-7|-
TGTGCCAGCAGTGAATTGGACTCCTCCTACGAGCAGTACTTC
CASSELDSSYEQYF